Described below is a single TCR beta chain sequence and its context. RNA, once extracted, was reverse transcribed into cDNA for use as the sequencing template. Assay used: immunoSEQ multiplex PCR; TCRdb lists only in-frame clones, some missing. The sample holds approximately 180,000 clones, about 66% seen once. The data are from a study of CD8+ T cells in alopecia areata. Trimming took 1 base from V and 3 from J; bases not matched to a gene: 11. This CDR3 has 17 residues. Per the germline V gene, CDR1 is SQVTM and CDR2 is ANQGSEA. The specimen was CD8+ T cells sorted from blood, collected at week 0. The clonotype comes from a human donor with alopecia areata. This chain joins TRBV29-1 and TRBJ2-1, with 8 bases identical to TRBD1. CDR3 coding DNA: TGCAGCGTTGAAGGACGGGCAGGGGGCGCTGACTACAATGAGCAGTTCTTC. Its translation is CSVEGRAGGADYNEQFF.